The rows below give T cell receptor beta chains drawn from one sample of a study of regulatory T cells in long-lasting Graves disease. TCRdb called the multiplex PCR reads again in MiXCR, with one record for every CDR3 protein. The sample consists of 250,000 or so distinct CDR3 sequences, around 21% of them appearing once. The material sequenced was peripheral blood mononuclear cells (PBMCs), taken at new diagnosis, from a patient treated with antithyroid drugs. These receptors originate from a female donor with Graves disease. The CDR3 runs from the conserved cysteine through the conserved F or W. Each record gives: V gene, D gene, J gene, clone size, CDR3 protein, CDR3 DNA. The D gene is left open where the match is weak. A row's size may be missing; if present it is once, few, many or a size class.

>TRBV11-3|NA|TRBJ2-1|NA
CASSWGGASYNEQFF
TGTGCCAGCAGCTGGGGGGGGGCCTCCTACAATGAGCAGTTCTTC
>TRBV11-2|NA|TRBJ2-5|many
CASSLVGGVVRGETQYF
TGTGCCAGCAGCTTAGTCGGCGGGGTTGTTCGAGGGGAGACCCAGTACTTC
>TRBV20-1|NA|TRBJ1-4|many
CSARDRRGWDEKLFF
TGCAGTGCTAGAGATCGTCGGGGGTGGGATGAAAAACTGTTTTTT
>TRBV6-1|NA|TRBJ2-7|many
CASTDGVKAYEQYF
TGTGCCAGCACCGATGGGGTAAAGGCTTACGAGCAGTACTTC
>TRBV18|TRBD2|TRBJ2-2|NA
CASSGTSGAANTGKLFF
TGTGCCAGCTCCGGGACTAGCGGGGCTGCGAACACCGGGAAGCTGTTTTTT
>TRBV6-5|NA|TRBJ1-1|few
CASSPSRGGAVEGEAFF
TGTGCCAGCAGTCCCTCGAGAGGAGGGGCGGTGGAGGGTGAAGCTTTCTTT
>TRBV19|TRBD1|TRBJ2-7|many
CASSGQGQGFYEQYF
TGTGCCAGTAGTGGTCAGGGACAGGGCTTCTACGAGCAGTACTTC
>TRBV4-1|NA|TRBJ2-2|NA
CASSQPFVRDGELFF
TGCGCCAGCAGCCAACCATTCGTCCGGGACGGGGAGCTGTTTTTT
>TRBV2|NA|TRBJ1-4|many
CASSGPGTNEKLFF
TGTGCCAGCAGTGGGCCAGGGACTAATGAAAAACTGTTTTTT
>TRBV7-2|NA|TRBJ1-1|many
CASSWGRTRMNTEAFF
TGTGCCAGCAGCTGGGGTCGGACAAGAATGAACACTGAAGCTTTCTTT
>TRBV20-1|NA|TRBJ1-1|NA
CSARGGFLMNTEAFF
TGCAGTGCTAGAGGGGGGTTCTTAATGAACACTGAAGCTTTCTTT
>TRBV30|NA|TRBJ2-7|many
CAWSHGPSYEQYF
TGTGCCTGGAGTCACGGCCCCTCCTACGAGCAGTACTTC
>TRBV20-1|NA|TRBJ1-1|NA
CSAYPRGQPLNTEAFF
TGCAGTGCTTACCCTCGTGGACAACCTTTGAACACTGAAGCTTTCTTT
>TRBV4-1|NA|TRBJ1-5|few
CASSRQGSSYQPQHF
TGCGCCAGCAGCCGTCAAGGCAGCAGCTATCAGCCCCAGCATTTT
>TRBV9|TRBD2|TRBJ2-1|many
CASSVLGLANNEQFF
TGTGCCAGCAGCGTATTAGGACTAGCAAACAATGAGCAGTTCTTC
>TRBV9|TRBD1|TRBJ2-2|NA
CASNEGAATGELFF
TGTGCCAGCAACGAGGGGGCAGCCACCGGGGAGCTGTTTTTT
>TRBV11-2|NA|TRBJ2-6|many
CASSLWGAGANVLTF
TGTGCCAGCAGCTTATGGGGGGCTGGGGCCAACGTCCTGACTTTC
>TRBV11-2|TRBD1|TRBJ1-1|NA
CASSAGTGWGNTEAFF
TGTGCCAGCAGCGCAGGGACAGGGTGGGGGAACACTGAAGCTTTCTTT
>TRBV11-2|NA|TRBJ2-1|NA
CASSQTLDHPYNEQFF
TGTGCCAGCAGCCAGACACTGGACCACCCCTACAATGAGCAGTTCTTC
>TRBV4-2|NA|TRBJ2-3|NA
CASSPPSNQQDTQYF
TGTGCCAGCAGCCCACCTAGCAACCAGCAAGATACGCAGTATTTT
>TRBV7-2|TRBD2|TRBJ2-5|NA
CASSLAGLAEETQYF
TGTGCCAGCAGCTTAGCGGGACTAGCCGAAGAGACCCAGTACTTC
>TRBV6-2/TRBV6-3|TRBD1|TRBJ2-7|many
CASIEDRFSAEQYF
TGTGCCAGCATCGAGGACAGGTTCTCTGCCGAGCAGTACTTC
>TRBV6-5|NA|TRBJ1-2|many
CASSSTGYYGYTF
TGTGCCAGCAGTTCCACAGGGTACTATGGCTACACCTTC
>TRBV11-3|TRBD2|TRBJ2-2|many
CASSSEPGGGLTGELFF
TGTGCCAGCAGCTCCGAACCGGGAGGAGGGCTAACCGGGGAGCTGTTTTTT
>TRBV7-9|TRBD1|TRBJ2-7|few
CASSDNRGKGYEQYF
TGTGCCAGCAGCGACAACAGGGGGAAGGGGTACGAGCAGTACTTC
>TRBV5-5|TRBD1|TRBJ2-2|many
CASSSGQFMNTGELFF
TGTGCCAGCAGCTCGGGACAGTTTATGAACACCGGGGAGCTGTTTTTT
>TRBV4-1|NA|TRBJ1-6|NA
CASSQVGRSSYNSPLHF
TGCGCCAGCAGCCAAGTGGGCAGGAGCTCCTATAATTCACCCCTCCACTTT
>TRBV24-1|TRBD1|TRBJ2-1|many
CATNTRQGDFNEQFF
TGTGCCACCAACACAAGACAGGGGGATTTCAATGAGCAGTTCTTC
>TRBV10-3|TRBD1|TRBJ1-6|NA
CAISPGQDSPLHF
TGTGCCATCAGCCCCGGACAGGATTCACCCCTCCACTTT
>TRBV7-2|NA|TRBJ1-1|many
CASSSRGGGTEAFF
TGTGCCAGCAGCTCACGTGGAGGGGGCACTGAAGCTTTCTTT
>TRBV20-1|TRBD1|TRBJ2-1|many
CSARDPLGGGNNEQFF
TGCAGTGCTAGAGATCCGTTAGGGGGCGGAAACAATGAGCAGTTCTTC
>TRBV7-2|TRBD1|TRBJ1-4|few
CASSLKFTGGHEKLFF
TGTGCCAGCAGCTTAAAATTTACAGGGGGCCACGAAAAACTGTTTTTT
>TRBV7-2|TRBD1|TRBJ2-3|many
CASSLAPSGGRTDTQYF
TGCGCCAGCAGCTTGGCCCCATCAGGGGGCCGCACAGATACGCAGTATTTT
>TRBV18|NA|TRBJ1-6|many
CASSPNGGSDSPLHF
TGTGCCAGCTCACCCAATGGGGGAAGCGATTCACCCCTCCACTTT
>TRBV27|TRBD1|TRBJ2-2|NA
CASGRGLDRVNTGELFF
TGTGCCAGCGGAAGGGGGTTGGACAGGGTGAACACCGGGGAGCTGTTTTTT